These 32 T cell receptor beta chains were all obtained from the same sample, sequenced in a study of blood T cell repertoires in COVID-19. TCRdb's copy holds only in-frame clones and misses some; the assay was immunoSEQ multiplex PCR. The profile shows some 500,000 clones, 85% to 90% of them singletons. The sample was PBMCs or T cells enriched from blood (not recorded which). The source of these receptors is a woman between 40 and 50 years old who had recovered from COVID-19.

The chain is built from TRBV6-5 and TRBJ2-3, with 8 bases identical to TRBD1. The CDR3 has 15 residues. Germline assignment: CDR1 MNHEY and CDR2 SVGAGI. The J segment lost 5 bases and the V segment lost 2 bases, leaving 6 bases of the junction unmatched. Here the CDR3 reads CASSYTRTGRDTQYF. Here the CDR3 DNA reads TGTGCCAGCAGTTACACCCGGACAGGGAGAGATACGCAGTATTTT.

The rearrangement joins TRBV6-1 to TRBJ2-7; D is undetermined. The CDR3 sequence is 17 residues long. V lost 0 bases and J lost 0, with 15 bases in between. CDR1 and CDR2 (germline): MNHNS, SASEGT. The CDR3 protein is CASSEAFTGWSSYEQYF. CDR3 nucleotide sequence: TGTGCCAGCAGTGAAGCTTTTACCGGGTGGAGCTCCTACGAGCAGTACTTC.

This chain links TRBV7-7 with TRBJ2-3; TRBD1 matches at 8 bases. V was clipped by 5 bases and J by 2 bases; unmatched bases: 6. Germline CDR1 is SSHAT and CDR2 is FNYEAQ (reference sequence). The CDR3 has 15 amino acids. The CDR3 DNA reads TGTGCCAGCAGCCAAGGACAGGGAGACACAGATACGCAGTATTTT. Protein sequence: CASSQGQGDTDTQYF.

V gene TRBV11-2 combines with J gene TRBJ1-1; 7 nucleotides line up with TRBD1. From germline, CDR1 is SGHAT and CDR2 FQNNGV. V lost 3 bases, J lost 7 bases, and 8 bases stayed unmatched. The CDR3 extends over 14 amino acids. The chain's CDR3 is CASSLAPYRGEAFF. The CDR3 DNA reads TGTGCCAGCAGCTTGGCCCCGTACAGGGGTGAAGCTTTCTTT.

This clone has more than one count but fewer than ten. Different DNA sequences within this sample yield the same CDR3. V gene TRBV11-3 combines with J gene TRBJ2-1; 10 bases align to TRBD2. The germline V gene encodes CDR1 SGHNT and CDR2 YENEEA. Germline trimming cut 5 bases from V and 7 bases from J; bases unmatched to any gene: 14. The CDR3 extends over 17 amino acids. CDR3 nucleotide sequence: TGTGCCAGCAGCACACCCGCCGGGACTAGCGTACGAAATGAGCAGTTCTTC. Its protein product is CASSTPAGTSVRNEQFF. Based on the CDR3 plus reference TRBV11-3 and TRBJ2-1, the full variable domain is EAGVVQSPRYKIIEKKQPVAFWCNPISGHNTLYWYLQNLGQGPELLIRYENEEAVDDSQLPKDRFSAERLKGVDSTLKIQPAELGDSAVYLCASSTPAGTSVRNEQFFGPGTRLTVL.

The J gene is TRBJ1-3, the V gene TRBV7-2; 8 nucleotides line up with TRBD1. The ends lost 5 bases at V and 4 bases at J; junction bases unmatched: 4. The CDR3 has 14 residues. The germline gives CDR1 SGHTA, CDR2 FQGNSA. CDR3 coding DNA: TGTGCCAGCAGCCTGGGACAGGAGGGAAACACCATATATTTT. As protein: CASSLGQEGNTIYF.

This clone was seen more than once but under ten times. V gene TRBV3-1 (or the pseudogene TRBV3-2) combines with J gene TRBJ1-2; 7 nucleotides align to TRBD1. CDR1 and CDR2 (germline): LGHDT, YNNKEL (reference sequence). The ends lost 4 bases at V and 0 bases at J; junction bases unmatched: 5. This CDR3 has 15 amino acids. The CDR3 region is CASSPLGTANYGYTF. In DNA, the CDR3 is TGTGCCAGCAGCCCCCTGGGGACAGCTAACTATGGCTACACCTTC.

The CDR3 is CASSFRKTGTGGSSEKLFF. CDR3 bases: TGTGCCAGCAGCTTCCGGAAAACCGGGACAGGGGGGAGTTCTGAAAAACTGTTTTTT. The chain couples TRBV13 to TRBJ1-4; 11 bases align to TRBD1. The germline V gene has CDR1 PRHDT and CDR2 FYEKMQ (reference sequence). The CDR3 is made up of 19 amino acids. V was pared by 3 bases and J by 7 bases, with 16 bases of the junction left unmatched.

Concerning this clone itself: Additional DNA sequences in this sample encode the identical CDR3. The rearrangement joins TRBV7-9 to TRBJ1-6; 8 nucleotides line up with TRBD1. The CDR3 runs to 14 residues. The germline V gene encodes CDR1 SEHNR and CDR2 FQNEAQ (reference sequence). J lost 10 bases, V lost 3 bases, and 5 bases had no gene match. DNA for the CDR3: TGTGCCAGCAGCTTCGGACAGGGAGCCTCACCCCTCCACTTT. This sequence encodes CASSFGQGASPLHF.

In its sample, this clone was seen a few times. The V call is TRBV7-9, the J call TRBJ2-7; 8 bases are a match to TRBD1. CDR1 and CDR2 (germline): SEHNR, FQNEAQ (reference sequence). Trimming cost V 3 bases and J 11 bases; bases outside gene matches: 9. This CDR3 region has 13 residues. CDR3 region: CASSFQGAGKKYF. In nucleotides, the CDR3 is TGTGCCAGCAGCTTTCAGGGGGCGGGCAAAAAGTACTTC.

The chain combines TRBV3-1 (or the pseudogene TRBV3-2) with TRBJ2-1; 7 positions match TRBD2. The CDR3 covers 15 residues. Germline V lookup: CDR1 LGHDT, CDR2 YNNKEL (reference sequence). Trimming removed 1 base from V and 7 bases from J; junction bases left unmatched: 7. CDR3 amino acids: CASSQGLANINEQFF. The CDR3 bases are TGTGCCAGCAGCCAAGGACTAGCTAATATTAATGAGCAGTTCTTC.

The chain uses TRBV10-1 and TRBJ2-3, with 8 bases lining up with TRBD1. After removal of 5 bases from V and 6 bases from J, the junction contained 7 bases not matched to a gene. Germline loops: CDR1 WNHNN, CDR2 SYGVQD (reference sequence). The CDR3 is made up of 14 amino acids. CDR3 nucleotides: TGCGCCAGCAGTCAGGGGGCCCCAGCGGATACGCAGTATTTT. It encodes CASSQGAPADTQYF.

The CDR3 nucleotides are TGTGCCAGTACCCCCTTAGACAGATTAAACTATGGCTACACCTTC. Protein product: CASTPLDRLNYGYTF. The genes are TRBV19 and TRBJ1-2; TRBD1 is a possible D gene (5 bases). Germline V gene sequence: CDR1 LNHDA, CDR2 SQIVND (reference sequence). Trimming cost V 7 bases and J 2 bases, with 17 bases left between them. The CDR3 runs 15 residues.

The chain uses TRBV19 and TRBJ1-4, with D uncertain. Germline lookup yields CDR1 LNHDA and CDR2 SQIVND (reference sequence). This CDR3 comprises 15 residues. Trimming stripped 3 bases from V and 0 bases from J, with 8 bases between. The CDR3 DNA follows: TGTGCCAGTAGTATTGGCGGGGCAACTAATGAAAAACTGTTTTTT. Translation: CASSIGGATNEKLFF.

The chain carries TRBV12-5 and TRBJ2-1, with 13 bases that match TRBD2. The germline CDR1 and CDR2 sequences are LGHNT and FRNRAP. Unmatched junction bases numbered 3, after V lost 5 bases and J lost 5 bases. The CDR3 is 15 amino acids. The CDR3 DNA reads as TGTGCTAGTGGTCCTGGACTAGCGGGGGACAATGAGCAGTTCTTC. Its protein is CASGPGLAGDNEQFF. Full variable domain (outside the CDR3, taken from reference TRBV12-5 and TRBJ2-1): DARVTQTPRHKVTEMGQEVTMRCQPILGHNTVFWYRQTMMQGLELLAYFRNRAPLDDSGMPKDRFSAEMPDATLATLKIQPSEPRDSAVYFCASGPGLAGDNEQFFGPGTRLTVL.

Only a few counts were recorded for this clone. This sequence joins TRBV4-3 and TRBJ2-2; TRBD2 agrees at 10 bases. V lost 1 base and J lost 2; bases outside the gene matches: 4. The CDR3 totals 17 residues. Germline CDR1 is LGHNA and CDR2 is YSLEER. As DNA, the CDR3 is TGCGCCAGCAGCCAAGCTAGCGGGAGCCCCAACACCGGGGAGCTGTTTTTT. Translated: CASSQASGSPNTGELFF.

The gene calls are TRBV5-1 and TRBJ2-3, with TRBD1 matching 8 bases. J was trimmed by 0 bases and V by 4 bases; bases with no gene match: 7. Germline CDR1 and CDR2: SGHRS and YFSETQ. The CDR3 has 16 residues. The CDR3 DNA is TGCGCCAGCAGCGTCAGGGGGCTTAAGAGCACAGATACGCAGTATTTT. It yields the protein CASSVRGLKSTDTQYF.

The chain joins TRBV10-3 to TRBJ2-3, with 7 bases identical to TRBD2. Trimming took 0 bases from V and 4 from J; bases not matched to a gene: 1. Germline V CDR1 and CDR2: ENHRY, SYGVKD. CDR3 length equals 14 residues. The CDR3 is CAISESGGSDTQYF. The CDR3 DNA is TGTGCCATCAGTGAGTCCGGGGGGTCAGATACGCAGTATTTT.

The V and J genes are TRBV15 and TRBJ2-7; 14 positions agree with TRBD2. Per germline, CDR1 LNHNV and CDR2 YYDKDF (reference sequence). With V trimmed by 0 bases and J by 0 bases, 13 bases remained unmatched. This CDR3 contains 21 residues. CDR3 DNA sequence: TGTGCCACCAGCAGAGATCCCCTGGGGACTAGCGGGAGCCCAATCTCCTACGAGCAGTACTTC. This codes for CATSRDPLGTSGSPISYEQYF.

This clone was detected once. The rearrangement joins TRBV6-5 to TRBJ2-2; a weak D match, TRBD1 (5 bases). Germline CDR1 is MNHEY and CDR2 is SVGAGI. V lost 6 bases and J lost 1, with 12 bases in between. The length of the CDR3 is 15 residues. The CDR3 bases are TGTGCCAGCAGAGACAGCAACCTGAACACCGGGGAGCTGTTTTTT. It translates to CASRDSNLNTGELFF.

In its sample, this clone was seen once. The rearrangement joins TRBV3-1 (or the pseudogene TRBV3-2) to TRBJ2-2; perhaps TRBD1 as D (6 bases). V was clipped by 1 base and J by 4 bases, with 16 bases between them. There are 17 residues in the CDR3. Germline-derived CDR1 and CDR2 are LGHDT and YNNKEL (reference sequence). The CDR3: CASSQGLLQGSTGELFF. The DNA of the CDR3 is TGTGCCAGCAGCCAAGGGTTACTTCAGGGGAGCACCGGGGAGCTGTTTTTT.

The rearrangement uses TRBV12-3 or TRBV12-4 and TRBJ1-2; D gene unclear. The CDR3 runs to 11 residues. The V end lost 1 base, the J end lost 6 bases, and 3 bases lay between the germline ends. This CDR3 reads CASSLGDGYTF. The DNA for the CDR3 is TGTGCCAGCAGTTTAGGAGATGGCTACACCTTC.

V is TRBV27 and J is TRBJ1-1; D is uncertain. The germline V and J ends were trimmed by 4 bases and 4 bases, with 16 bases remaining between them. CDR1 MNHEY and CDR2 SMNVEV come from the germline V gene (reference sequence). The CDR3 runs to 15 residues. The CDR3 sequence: CASSSYLGRVTEAFF. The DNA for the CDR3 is TGTGCCAGCAGTTCCTATCTTGGGAGGGTCACTGAAGCTTTCTTT.

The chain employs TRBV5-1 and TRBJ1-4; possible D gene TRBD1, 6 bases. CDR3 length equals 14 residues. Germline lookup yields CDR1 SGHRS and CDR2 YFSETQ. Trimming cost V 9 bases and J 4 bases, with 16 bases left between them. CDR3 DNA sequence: TGCGCCACCAAAATAGGACAGAGTAATGAAAAACTGTTTTTT. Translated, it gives CATKIGQSNEKLFF.

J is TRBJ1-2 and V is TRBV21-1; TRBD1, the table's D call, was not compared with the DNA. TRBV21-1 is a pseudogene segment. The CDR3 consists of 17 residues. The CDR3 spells CASSKERGQGARYGYTF. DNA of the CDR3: TGTGCCAGCAGCAAAGAACGAGGACAGGGGGCGCGGTATGGCTACACCTTC.

This CDR3 is CASSEGPAGGTQYF. CDR3 coding DNA: TGTGCCAGCAGTGAAGGACCCGCAGGGGGGACCCAGTACTTC. The V gene is TRBV2, the J gene TRBJ2-5, with 7 nucleotides matching TRBD1. Per germline, CDR1 SNHLY and CDR2 FYNNEI. This CDR3 is 14 amino acids long. Trimming took 1 base from V and 7 from J; bases not matched to a gene: 6.

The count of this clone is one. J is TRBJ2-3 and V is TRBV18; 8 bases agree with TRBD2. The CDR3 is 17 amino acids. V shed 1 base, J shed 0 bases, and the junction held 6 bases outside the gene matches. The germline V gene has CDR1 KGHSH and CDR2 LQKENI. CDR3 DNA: TGTGCCAGCTCACCACGTGTCGCTAGCGGGAGCACAGATACGCAGTATTTT. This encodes CASSPRVASGSTDTQYF.

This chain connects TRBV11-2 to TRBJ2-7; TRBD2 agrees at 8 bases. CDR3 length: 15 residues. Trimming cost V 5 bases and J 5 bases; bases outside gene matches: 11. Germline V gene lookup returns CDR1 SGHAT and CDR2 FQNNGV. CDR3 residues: CASSPYLAGSHEQYF. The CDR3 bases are TGTGCCAGCAGCCCCTATCTAGCGGGCTCACACGAGCAGTACTTC.

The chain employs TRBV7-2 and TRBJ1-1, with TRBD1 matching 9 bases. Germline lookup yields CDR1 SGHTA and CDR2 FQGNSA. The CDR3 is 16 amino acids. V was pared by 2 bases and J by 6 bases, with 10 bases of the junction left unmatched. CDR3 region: CASSLFSGQGNSEAFF. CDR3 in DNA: TGTGCCAGCAGCTTATTTTCGGGACAGGGCAATTCTGAAGCTTTCTTT.

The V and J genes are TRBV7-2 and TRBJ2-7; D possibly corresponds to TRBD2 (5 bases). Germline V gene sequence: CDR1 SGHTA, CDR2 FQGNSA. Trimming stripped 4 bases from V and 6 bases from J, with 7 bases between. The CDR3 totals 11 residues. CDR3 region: CASSSRGEQYF. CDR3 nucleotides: TGTGCCAGCAGCTCCCGGGGCGAGCAGTACTTC.

CDR3 sequence (DNA): TGTGCCATCAGTCGACAGGGGAGGGATAGCAATCAGCCCCAGCATTTT. This codes for CAISRQGRDSNQPQHF. This sequence joins TRBV10-3 and TRBJ1-5; 8 bases are a match to TRBD1. The germline CDR1 and CDR2 sequences are ENHRY and SYGVKD. Trimming cost V 5 bases and J 0 bases; bases outside gene matches: 6. The CDR3 totals 16 residues.

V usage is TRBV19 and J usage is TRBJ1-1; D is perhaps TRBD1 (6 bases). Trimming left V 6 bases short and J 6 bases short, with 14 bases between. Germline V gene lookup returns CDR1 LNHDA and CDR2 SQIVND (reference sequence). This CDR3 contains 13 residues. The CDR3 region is CASSQGGGSEAFF. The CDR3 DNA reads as TGTGCCAGTAGCCAAGGGGGAGGGTCTGAAGCTTTCTTT.